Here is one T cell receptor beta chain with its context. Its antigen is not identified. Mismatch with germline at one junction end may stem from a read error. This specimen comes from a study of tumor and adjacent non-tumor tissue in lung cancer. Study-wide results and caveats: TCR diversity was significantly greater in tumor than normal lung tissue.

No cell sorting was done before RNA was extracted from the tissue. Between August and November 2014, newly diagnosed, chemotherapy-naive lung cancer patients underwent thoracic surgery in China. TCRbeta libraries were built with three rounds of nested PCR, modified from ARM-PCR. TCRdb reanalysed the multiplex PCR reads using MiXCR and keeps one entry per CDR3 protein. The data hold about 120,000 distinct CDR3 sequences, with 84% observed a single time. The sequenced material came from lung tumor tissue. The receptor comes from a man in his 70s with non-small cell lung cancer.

The CDR3 loop reads CGVDGLAGPLSYEQYF. The CDR3 DNA is TGCGGCGTTGACGGGCTAGCGGGGCCCCTTTCCTACGAGCAATACTTC. This sequence joins TRBV29-1 and TRBJ2-7; 9 bases are a match to TRBD2. The germline V gene has CDR1 SQVTM and CDR2 ANQGSEA. There are 16 residues in the CDR3.